Shown below are 12 T cell receptor beta chains from a single sample sequenced in a study of blood T cell repertoires in COVID-19. The assay was immunoSEQ multiplex PCR, and TCRdb's table has in-frame clones only and misses some. The sample records 130,000 to 150,000 clones, around 79% being singletons. The specimen was peripheral blood. The receptors come from a man aged 50 to 59 with active or convalescent COVID-19.

CDR3 in DNA: TGTGCCAGCAGCGTAGAGGGACTAGCGGGAAGTGAGCAGTTCTTC. Protein product: CASSVEGLAGSEQFF. The chain has TRBV9 and TRBJ2-1; 13 nucleotides agree with TRBD2. The CDR3 has 15 residues. V lost 0 bases, J lost 9 bases, and 3 bases stayed unmatched. Germline V gene sequence: CDR1 SGDLS, CDR2 YYNGEE.

The chain combines TRBV15 with TRBJ1-1, with 7 bases fitting TRBD1. V was clipped by 1 base and J by 1 base; unmatched bases: 6. This CDR3 has 16 residues. CDR1 LNHNV and CDR2 YYDKDF come from the germline V gene (reference sequence). As DNA, the CDR3 is TGTGCCACCAGCAGAGTGACGACAGGGAAGAACACTGAAGCTTTCTTT. Translating gives CATSRVTTGKNTEAFF. The full variable domain, with the rest looked up from reference TRBV15 and TRBJ1-1, is DAMVIQNPRYQVTQFGKPVTLSCSQTLNHNVMYWYQQKSSQAPKLLFHYYDKDFNNEADTPDNFQSRRPNTSFCFLDIRSPGLGDTAMYLCATSRVTTGKNTEAFFGQGTRLTVV.

The chain is built from TRBV9 and TRBJ1-1; D is ambiguous. Germline CDR1 reads SGDLS; CDR2 reads YYNGEE. This CDR3 has 15 residues. Trimming cost V 2 bases and J 0 bases, with 11 bases left between them. The CDR3 region has the DNA TGTGCCAGCAGCGTTGGAACCGGGATGAACACTGAAGCTTTCTTT. Residues: CASSVGTGMNTEAFF. Filled out from reference TRBV9 and TRBJ1-1, the complete variable domain reads DSGVTQTPKHLITATGQRVTLRCSPRSGDLSVYWYQQSLDQGLQFLIQYYNGEERAKGNILERFSAQQFPDLHSELNLSSLELGDSALYFCASSVGTGMNTEAFFGQGTRLTVV.

This chain uses TRBV6-6 with TRBJ2-7; 7 bases line up with TRBD1. Germline CDR1 is MNHNY and CDR2 is SVGAGI (reference sequence). This CDR3 has 13 amino acids. V dropped 5 bases and J dropped 2; count of bases not matched to a gene: 3. CDR3 sequence reads: CASSVQGAYEQYF. In nucleotides, the CDR3 is TGTGCCAGCAGTGTTCAGGGGGCCTACGAGCAGTACTTC.

On this clone itself: Other DNA sequences in the same sample also yield this CDR3. This rearrangement joins TRBV5-1 to TRBJ2-5; D might be TRBD2 (5 bases). This CDR3 is 12 amino acids long. The germline V gene has CDR1 SGHRS and CDR2 YFSETQ. Trimming cost V 0 bases and J 5 bases, with 5 bases left between them. The CDR3 region has the DNA TGCGCCAGCAGCTTGGCGGGGGAGACCCAGTACTTC. Translating it yields CASSLAGETQYF. The variable domain in full, completed from reference TRBV5-1 and TRBJ2-5, reads KAGVTQTPRYLIKTRGQQVTLSCSPISGHRSVSWYQQTPGQGLQFLFEYFSETQRNKGNFPGRFSGRQFSNSRSEMNVSTLELGDSALYLCASSLAGETQYFGPGTRLLVL.

J is TRBJ2-7 and V is TRBV6-5; TRBD1 agrees at 8 bases. Unmatched junction bases numbered 7, after V lost 5 bases and J lost 7 bases. In germline, CDR1 is MNHEY, CDR2 SVGAGI. The CDR3 spans 13 residues. The CDR3, as DNA: TGTGCCAGCAGTCGGGACAGGAGGAGGGAGCAGTACTTC. It is translated as CASSRDRRREQYF.

This clone was seen more than once but under ten times. The rearrangement joins TRBV19 to TRBJ2-1, with 10 bases matching TRBD2. V lost 6 bases to trimming and J lost 6 bases; unmatched junction nucleotides: 5. This CDR3 has 14 amino acids. Per the germline V gene, CDR1 is LNHDA and CDR2 is SQIVND (reference sequence). CDR3: CASSPVAGGNEQFF. The CDR3 bases are TGTGCCAGTAGCCCTGTAGCGGGAGGCAATGAGCAGTTCTTC.

The V call is TRBV5-1, the J call TRBJ2-7, with 10 bases that match TRBD1. This CDR3 is built from 15 residues. The V segment lost 3 bases and the J segment 3 bases; nucleotides outside the gene matches: 6. Germline V gives CDR1 SGHRS, CDR2 YFSETQ. CDR3 residues: CASSSTGTGVYEQYF. The CDR3 nucleotides read TGCGCCAGCAGCTCGACCGGGACAGGGGTCTACGAGCAGTACTTC.

The rearrangement joins TRBV7-3 to TRBJ2-3; D gene ambiguous. Germline V gene data show CDR1 as SGHTA and CDR2 as FQGTGA. V was trimmed by 2 bases and J by 9 bases, leaving 9 bases between them. The length of the CDR3 is 12 residues. The CDR3 DNA is TGTGCCAGCAGCTTATCTGACGGGACGCAGTATTTT. It encodes CASSLSDGTQYF.

This clone was recorded only once. The chain couples TRBV30 to TRBJ2-3; 10 bases are a match to TRBD1. Looked up from germline, CDR1 is GTSNPN and CDR2 is SVGIG (reference sequence). V lost 2 bases, J lost 3 bases, and 11 bases stayed unmatched. The CDR3 consists of 17 residues. CDR3 in DNA: TGTGCCTGGAGTACCCATCTAGGACAGGGGGTTACAGATACGCAGTATTTT. The encoded protein is CAWSTHLGQGVTDTQYF.

This clone occurred once. V and J are TRBV21-1 and TRBJ2-2; the table's D call, TRBD2, was not checked against the DNA. TRBV21-1 is shown as a pseudogene. CDR3 length: 17 residues. CDR3 DNA sequence: TGTGCCAGCAGCAAAGTTCGTCTAGCGGGAGTTACCGGGGAGCTGTTTTTT. Residues: CASSKVRLAGVTGELFF.

The CDR3 DNA reads as TGTGCCAGCAGCTTACGTACGACGGGACAGGGCTACGAGCAGTACTTC. Protein product: CASSLRTTGQGYEQYF. The chain carries TRBV7-9 and TRBJ2-7; TRBD1 matches 9 bases. The CDR3 has 16 residues. V shed 2 bases and J 3 bases; nucleotides not matched to a gene: 8. Germline CDR1 and CDR2: SEHNR and FQNEAQ (reference sequence).